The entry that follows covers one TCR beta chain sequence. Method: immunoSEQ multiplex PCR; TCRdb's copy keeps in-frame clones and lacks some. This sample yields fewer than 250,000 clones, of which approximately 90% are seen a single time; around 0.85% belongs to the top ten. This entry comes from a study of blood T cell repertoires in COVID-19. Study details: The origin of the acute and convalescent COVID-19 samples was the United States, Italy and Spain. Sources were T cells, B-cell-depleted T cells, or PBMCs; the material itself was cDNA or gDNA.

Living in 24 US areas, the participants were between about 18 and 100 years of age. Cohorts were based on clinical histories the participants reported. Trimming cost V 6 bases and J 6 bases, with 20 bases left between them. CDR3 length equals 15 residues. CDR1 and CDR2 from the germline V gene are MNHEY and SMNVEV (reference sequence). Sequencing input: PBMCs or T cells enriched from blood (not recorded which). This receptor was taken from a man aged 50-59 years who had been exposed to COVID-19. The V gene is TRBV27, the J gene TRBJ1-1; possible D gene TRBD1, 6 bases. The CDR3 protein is CASRNQRGSTAEAFF. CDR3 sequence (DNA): TGTGCCAGCAGAAACCAAAGGGGGAGTACAGCTGAAGCTTTCTTT.